These 18 T cell receptor beta chains share one sample of origin, sequenced in a study of T-cell reconstitution after alpha-beta-depleted transplantation in children. Unique molecular identifiers were incorporated when the TCRbeta library was constructed. Via MiXCR, TCRdb re-called the PCR reads, giving one row per CDR3 protein. The table lists over 550,000 distinct CDR3 sequences, about 11% of them singletons. The sample here was PBMCs from the stem cell graft donor, taken from the stem cell graft. The receptors were sampled from a human donor who donated a stem cell graft to a child with acute myeloid leukemia.

The V and J genes are TRBV6-5 and TRBJ2-2; D is unclear. Germline values: CDR1 MNHEY, CDR2 SVGAGI. Trimming removed 2 bases from V and 3 bases from J, with 7 bases in between. The CDR3 contains 14 residues. CDR3 region: CASSYNGDTGELFF. The CDR3 nucleotides are TGTGCCAGCAGTTACAACGGAGACACCGGGGAGCTGTTTTTT.

V usage is TRBV28 and J usage is TRBJ1-2; 7 nucleotides agree with TRBD1. This CDR3 has 13 residues. Germline lookup yields CDR1 MDHEN and CDR2 SYDVKM. V dropped 2 bases and J dropped 8; count of bases not matched to a gene: 5. The CDR3 sequence: CASSLPQQGGYTF. For the CDR3, the DNA is TGTGCCAGCAGTTTACCTCAACAGGGGGGCTACACCTTC.

This clonotype showed up many times. The chain has TRBV7-2 and TRBJ1-2; D call uncertain. V was pared by 4 bases and J by 4 bases, with 10 bases between. The length of the CDR3 is 13 residues. Germline V lookup: CDR1 SGHTA, CDR2 FQGNSA. The CDR3 sequence is CASSSRRVYGYTF. In nucleotides, the CDR3 is TGTGCCAGCAGCTCCCGAAGGGTCTATGGCTACACCTTC.

The chain recombines TRBV5-6 with TRBJ2-4, with D unclear. Trimming shortened V by 0 bases and J by 8 bases, and 15 bases separated the two germline ends. Germline loops: CDR1 SGHDT, CDR2 YYEEEE. The CDR3 sequence is 15 residues long. The CDR3 here is CASSLAAHGFDIQYF. CDR3 coding DNA: TGTGCCAGCAGCTTGGCGGCACATGGGTTTGACATTCAGTACTTC.

This clonotype has more than one count but fewer than ten. The V and J genes are TRBV6-5 and TRBJ1-2; maybe TRBD1 (6 bases). The CDR3 extends over 17 amino acids. The V gene lost 0 bases and the J gene lost 7 bases, with 21 bases spanning the gap. From germline, CDR1 is MNHEY and CDR2 SVGAGI. In DNA form, the CDR3 reads TGTGCCAGCAGTTACTCGAAAGGGGGACTTCCCTTAGGTGGCTACACCTTC. This encodes CASSYSKGGLPLGGYTF.

DNA of the CDR3: TGCAGCGTTGAAGACCTTAGGGGGACGCGTTACACCGGGGAGCTGTTTTTT. It codes for CSVEDLRGTRYTGELFF. The genes are TRBV29-1 and TRBJ2-2, with a possible D match to TRBD1 (6 bases). V lost 0 bases, J lost 3 bases, and 17 bases lay in between. The CDR3 loop spans 17 amino acids. Per the germline V gene, CDR1 is SQVTM and CDR2 is ANQGSEA.

This clonotype was detected many times. J is TRBJ2-1 and V is TRBV4-1; 12 positions match TRBD2. V lost 1 base to trimming and J lost 9 bases; unmatched junction nucleotides: 4. The length of the CDR3 is 15 residues. CDR1 and CDR2 (germline): MGHRA, YSYEKL. The CDR3 loop reads CASSQVRLAGAEQFF. The CDR3 DNA reads TGCGCCAGCAGCCAAGTTCGACTAGCGGGAGCTGAGCAGTTCTTC.

This clonotype was counted at least ten times. The chain carries TRBV11-2 and TRBJ2-7; D gene unclear. There are 13 residues in the CDR3. Germline CDR1 is SGHAT and CDR2 is FQNNGV. Trimming pared 0 bases from V and 3 bases from J, leaving 6 bases between. The chain's CDR3 is CASSLDRRYEQYF. The CDR3 nucleotides are TGTGCCAGCAGCTTAGATCGGCGCTACGAGCAGTACTTC.

Only a few counts were recorded for this clonotype. This rearrangement joins TRBV20-1 to TRBJ1-5; D gene unclear. V was cut by 0 bases and J by 3 bases, with 9 bases left in between. CDR1 and CDR2 (germline): DFQATT, SNEGSKA (reference sequence). The CDR3 consists of 14 residues. DNA of the CDR3: TGCAGTGCTAGAGATGCGGGGTTCAATCAGCCCCAGCATTTT. Its translation: CSARDAGFNQPQHF.

There are a few counts of this clonotype. The chain uses TRBV12-3 or TRBV12-4 and TRBJ2-1; D ambiguous. Between the trimmed V and J ends, which lost 6 bases and 7 bases, there was a span of 13 bases. This CDR3 contains 13 residues. CDR3 sequence: CASRHYSLNEQFF. DNA of the CDR3: TGTGCCAGCAGGCATTACTCCCTGAATGAGCAGTTCTTC.

This clonotype was observed a few times. The chain employs TRBV27 and TRBJ2-2, with TRBD2 identical over 9 bases. The CDR3 sequence is 18 residues long. Germline assignment: CDR1 MNHEY and CDR2 SMNVEV (reference sequence). With V trimmed by 5 bases and J by 2 bases, 12 bases remained unmatched. CDR3 region: CASSPPGTSSANTGELFF. The DNA for the CDR3 is TGTGCCAGCAGTCCGCCGGGGACTAGCTCTGCAAACACCGGGGAGCTGTTTTTT.

The DNA for the CDR3 is TGTGCCAGCTCCCCTCCCATAGCGGGAGGCACCACAGATACGCAGTATTTT. Protein sequence: CASSPPIAGGTTDTQYF. This rearrangement joins TRBV18 to TRBJ2-3; the match to TRBD2 covers 10 bases. The CDR3 has 17 residues. CDR1 is KGHSH, CDR2 LQKENI, per germline. Trimming at V came to 6 bases and at J to 2 bases, leaving 11 bases not matched to a gene.

On this clonotype: One end of the junction varies from germline; a read error may be responsible. This chain joins TRBV7-2 and TRBJ2-2; 12 bases match TRBD2. The germline gives CDR1 SGHTA, CDR2 FQGNSA. The CDR3 has 20 amino acids. In DNA, the CDR3 is TGTGCTAGCAGCCCCCTCGGGATTCCTAGCGGGAGGGCCAACACCGGGGAGCTGTTTTTT. It specifies CASSPLGIPSGRANTGELFF.

There are many counts of this clonotype. This chain links TRBV27 with TRBJ2-3, with 10 bases fitting TRBD2. The trim removed 10 bases at V and 4 bases at J, leaving 11 bases unmatched. Germline V gives CDR1 MNHEY, CDR2 SMNVEV (reference sequence). The CDR3 is 15 amino acids. DNA of the CDR3: TGTGCCACCTCGAGGCGGCTAGCGGGAGCAGATACGCAGTATTTT. This gives the protein CATSRRLAGADTQYF.

This chain uses TRBV29-1 with TRBJ1-5, with D perhaps TRBD1 (6 bases). V was pared by 5 bases and J by 5 bases, with 10 bases between. Per germline, CDR1 SQVTM and CDR2 ANQGSEA. The CDR3 consists of 12 residues. The CDR3 nucleotides are TGCAGCGTTTCCGGGGGCGATCAGCCCCAGCATTTT. It encodes CSVSGGDQPQHF.

This clonotype was detected only a few times. This chain uses TRBV21-1 with TRBJ2-7; the listed D gene, TRBD1, was not tested against the DNA. TRBV21-1 is deemed a pseudogene. This CDR3 has 14 residues. The CDR3 spells CASSRRQAAYEQYF. The CDR3 DNA follows: TGTGCCAGCAGCCGGCGACAGGCCGCCTACGAGCAGTACTTC.

This clonotype was picked up many times. V is TRBV29-1 and J is TRBJ2-7; TRBD2 matches 10 bases. CDR3 length equals 13 residues. Germline V gives CDR1 SQVTM, CDR2 ANQGSEA. V lost 2 bases and J lost 3; bases outside the gene matches: 1. CDR3 bases: TGCAGCGTTGAACTAGCGGGAGACTACGAGCAGTACTTC. The encoded protein is CSVELAGDYEQYF.

In this sample, this clonotype turned up a few times. The J gene is TRBJ2-7, the V gene TRBV11-2; 9 nucleotides match TRBD1. Germline trimming cut 3 bases from V and 4 bases from J; bases unmatched to any gene: 16. Germline lookup yields CDR1 SGHAT and CDR2 FQNNGV. The CDR3 has 18 residues. The CDR3 nucleotides are TGTGCCAGCAGCTTGGTAGGGGGGCGACAGGGGGGTAGGTACGAGCAGTACTTC. It specifies CASSLVGGRQGGRYEQYF.